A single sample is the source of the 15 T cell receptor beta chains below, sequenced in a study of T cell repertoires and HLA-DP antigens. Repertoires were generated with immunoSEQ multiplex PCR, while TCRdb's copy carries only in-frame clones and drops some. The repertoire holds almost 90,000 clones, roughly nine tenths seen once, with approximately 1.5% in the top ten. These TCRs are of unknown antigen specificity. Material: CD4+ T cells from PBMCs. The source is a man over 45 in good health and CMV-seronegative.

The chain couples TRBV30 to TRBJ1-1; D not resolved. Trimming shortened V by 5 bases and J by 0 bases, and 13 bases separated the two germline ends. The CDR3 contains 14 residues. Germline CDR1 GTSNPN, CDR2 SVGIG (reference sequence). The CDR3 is CAWGDRLLNTEAFF. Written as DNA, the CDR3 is TGTGCCTGGGGTGATAGGTTATTGAACACTGAAGCTTTCTTT.

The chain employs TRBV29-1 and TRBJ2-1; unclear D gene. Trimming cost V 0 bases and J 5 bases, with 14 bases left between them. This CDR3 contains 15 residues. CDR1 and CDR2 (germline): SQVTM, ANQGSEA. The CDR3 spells CSVEDFRTSNNEQFF. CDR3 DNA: TGCAGCGTTGAAGACTTTAGGACGTCGAACAATGAGCAGTTCTTC.

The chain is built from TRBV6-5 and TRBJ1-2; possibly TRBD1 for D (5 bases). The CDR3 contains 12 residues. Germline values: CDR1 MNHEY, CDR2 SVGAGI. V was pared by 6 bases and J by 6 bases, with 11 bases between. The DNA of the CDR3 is TGTGCCAGCAGGGGGGTAGGGAATGGCTACACCTTC. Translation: CASRGVGNGYTF.

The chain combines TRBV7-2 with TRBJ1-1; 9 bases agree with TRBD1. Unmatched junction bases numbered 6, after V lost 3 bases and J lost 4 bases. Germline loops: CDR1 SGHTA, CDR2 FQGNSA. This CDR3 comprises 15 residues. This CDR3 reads CASSLGGQGSTEAFF. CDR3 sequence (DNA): TGTGCCAGCAGCTTGGGGGGACAGGGCAGCACTGAAGCTTTCTTT.

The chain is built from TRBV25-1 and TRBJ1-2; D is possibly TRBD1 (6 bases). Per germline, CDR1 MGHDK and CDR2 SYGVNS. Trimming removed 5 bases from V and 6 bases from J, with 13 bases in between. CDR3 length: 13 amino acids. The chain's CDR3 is CASSLTGNNGYTF. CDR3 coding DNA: TGTGCCAGCAGTTTAACAGGGAATAATGGCTACACCTTC.

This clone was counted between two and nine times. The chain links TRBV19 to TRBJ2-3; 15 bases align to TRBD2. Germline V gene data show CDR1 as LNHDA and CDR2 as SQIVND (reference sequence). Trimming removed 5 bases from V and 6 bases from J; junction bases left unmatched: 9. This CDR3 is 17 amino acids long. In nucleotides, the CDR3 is TGTGCCAGTAGTCTCCAAGGACTAGCGGGGGGGCGCGATACGCAGTATTTT. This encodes CASSLQGLAGGRDTQYF.

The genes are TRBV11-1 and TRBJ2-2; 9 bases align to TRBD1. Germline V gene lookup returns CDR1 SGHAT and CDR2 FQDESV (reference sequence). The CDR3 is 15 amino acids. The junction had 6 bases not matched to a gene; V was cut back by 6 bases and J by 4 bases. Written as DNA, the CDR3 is TGTGCCAGCAGTCAACAGGGGGCGGGCACCGGGGAGCTGTTTTTT. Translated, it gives CASSQQGAGTGELFF.

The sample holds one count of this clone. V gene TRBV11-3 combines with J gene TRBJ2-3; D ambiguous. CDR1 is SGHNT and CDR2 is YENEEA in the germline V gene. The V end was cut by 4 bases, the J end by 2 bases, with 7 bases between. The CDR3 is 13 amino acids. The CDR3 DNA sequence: TGTGCCAGCAGCTCCGGGCCCACAGATACGCAGTATTTT. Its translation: CASSSGPTDTQYF.

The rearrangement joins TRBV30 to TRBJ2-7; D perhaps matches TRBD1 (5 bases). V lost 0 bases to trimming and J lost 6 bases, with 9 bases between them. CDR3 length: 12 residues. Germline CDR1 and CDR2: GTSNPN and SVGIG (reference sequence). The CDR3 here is CAWSVRGSEQYF. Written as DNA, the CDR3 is TGTGCCTGGAGTGTAAGGGGTTCCGAGCAGTACTTC.

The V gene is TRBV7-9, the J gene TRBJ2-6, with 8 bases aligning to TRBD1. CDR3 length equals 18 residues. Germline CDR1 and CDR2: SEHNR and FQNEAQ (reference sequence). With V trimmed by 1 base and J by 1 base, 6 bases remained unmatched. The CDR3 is CASSLGGTGPSGANVLTF. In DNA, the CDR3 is TGTGCCAGCAGCTTAGGGGGGACAGGACCATCTGGGGCCAACGTCCTGACTTTC.

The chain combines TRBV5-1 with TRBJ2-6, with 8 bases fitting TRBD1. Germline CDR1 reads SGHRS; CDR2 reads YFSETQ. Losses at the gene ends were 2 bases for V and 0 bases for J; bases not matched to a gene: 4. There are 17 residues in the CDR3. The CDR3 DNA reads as TGCGCCAGCAGCTTAGGACAGGGAACCTCTGGGGCCAACGTCCTGACTTTC. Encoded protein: CASSLGQGTSGANVLTF. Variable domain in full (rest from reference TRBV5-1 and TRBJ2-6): KAGVTQTPRYLIKTRGQQVTLSCSPISGHRSVSWYQQTPGQGLQFLFEYFSETQRNKGNFPGRFSGRQFSNSRSEMNVSTLELGDSALYLCASSLGQGTSGANVLTFGAGSRLTVL.

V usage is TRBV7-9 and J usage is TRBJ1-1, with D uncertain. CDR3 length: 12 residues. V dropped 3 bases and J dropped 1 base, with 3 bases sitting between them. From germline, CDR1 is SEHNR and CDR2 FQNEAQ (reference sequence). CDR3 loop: CASSFGNTEAFF. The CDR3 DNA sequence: TGTGCCAGCAGCTTCGGGAACACTGAAGCTTTCTTT.

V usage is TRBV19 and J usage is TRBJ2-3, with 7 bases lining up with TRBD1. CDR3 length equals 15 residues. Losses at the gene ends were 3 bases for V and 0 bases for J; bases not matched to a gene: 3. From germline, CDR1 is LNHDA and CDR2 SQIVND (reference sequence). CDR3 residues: CASSMGQTSTDTQYF. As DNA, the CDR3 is TGTGCCAGTAGTATGGGACAGACTAGCACAGATACGCAGTATTTT.

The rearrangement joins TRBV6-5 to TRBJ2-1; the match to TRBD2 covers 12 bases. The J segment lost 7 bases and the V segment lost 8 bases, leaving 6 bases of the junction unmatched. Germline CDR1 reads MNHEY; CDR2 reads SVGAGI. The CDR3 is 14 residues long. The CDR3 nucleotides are TGTGCCAGCCAACTAGCGGGGGGTCGAAATGAGCAGTTCTTC. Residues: CASQLAGGRNEQFF.

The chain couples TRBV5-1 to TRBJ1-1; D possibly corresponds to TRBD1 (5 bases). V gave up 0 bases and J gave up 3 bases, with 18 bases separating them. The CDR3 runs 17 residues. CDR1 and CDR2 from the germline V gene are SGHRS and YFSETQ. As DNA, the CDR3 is TGCGCCAGCAGCTTGGTGTCAGGGCGGGGAAGAGACACTGAAGCTTTCTTT. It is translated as CASSLVSGRGRDTEAFF.